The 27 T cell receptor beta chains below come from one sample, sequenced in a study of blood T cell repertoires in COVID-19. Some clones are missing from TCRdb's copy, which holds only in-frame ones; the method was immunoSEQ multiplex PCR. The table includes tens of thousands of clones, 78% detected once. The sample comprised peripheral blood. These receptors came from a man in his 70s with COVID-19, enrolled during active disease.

The CDR3: CASSLANLAGPSKDEQFF. CDR3 nucleotide sequence: TGTGCCAGCAGCTTGGCCAATCTAGCGGGACCCTCAAAGGATGAGCAGTTCTTC. The chain links TRBV5-6 to TRBJ2-1; 9 bases line up with TRBD2. Germline CDR1 reads SGHDT; CDR2 reads YYEEEE. V lost 0 bases to trimming and J lost 8 bases; unmatched junction nucleotides: 15. The CDR3 has 18 residues.

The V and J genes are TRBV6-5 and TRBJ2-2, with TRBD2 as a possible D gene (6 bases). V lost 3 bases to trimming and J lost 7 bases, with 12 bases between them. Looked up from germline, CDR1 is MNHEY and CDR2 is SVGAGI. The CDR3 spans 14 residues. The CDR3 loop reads CASSYWEVSGELFF. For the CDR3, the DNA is TGTGCCAGCAGTTATTGGGAGGTCAGCGGGGAGCTGTTTTTT.

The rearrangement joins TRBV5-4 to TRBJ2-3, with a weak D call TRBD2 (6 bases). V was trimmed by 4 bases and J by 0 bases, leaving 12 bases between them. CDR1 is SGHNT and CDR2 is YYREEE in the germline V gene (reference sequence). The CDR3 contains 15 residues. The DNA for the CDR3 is TGTGCCAGCAGCCTCTTAGCGGTTAGCACAGATACGCAGTATTTT. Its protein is CASSLLAVSTDTQYF.

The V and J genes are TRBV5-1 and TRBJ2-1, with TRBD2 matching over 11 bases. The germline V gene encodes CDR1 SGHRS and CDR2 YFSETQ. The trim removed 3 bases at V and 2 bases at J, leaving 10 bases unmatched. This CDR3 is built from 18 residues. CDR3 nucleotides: TGCGCCAGCAGCTCGGGGATAGCGGGAGGGCCGGCCTACAATGAGCAGTTCTTC. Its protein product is CASSSGIAGGPAYNEQFF. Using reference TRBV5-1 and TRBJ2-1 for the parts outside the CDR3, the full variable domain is KAGVTQTPRYLIKTRGQQVTLSCSPISGHRSVSWYQQTPGQGLQFLFEYFSETQRNKGNFPGRFSGRQFSNSRSEMNVSTLELGDSALYLCASSSGIAGGPAYNEQFFGPGTRLTVL.

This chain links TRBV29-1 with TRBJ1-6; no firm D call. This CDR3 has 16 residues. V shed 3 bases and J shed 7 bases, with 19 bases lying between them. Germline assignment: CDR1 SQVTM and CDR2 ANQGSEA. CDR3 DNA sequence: TGCAGCGTTGAGTTTGGGCGGACTGTGGAGAATTCACCCCTCCACTTT. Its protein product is CSVEFGRTVENSPLHF.

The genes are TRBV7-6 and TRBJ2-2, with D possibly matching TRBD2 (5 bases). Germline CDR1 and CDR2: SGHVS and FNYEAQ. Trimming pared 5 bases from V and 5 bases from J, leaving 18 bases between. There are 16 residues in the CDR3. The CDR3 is CASSPPGGVGTGELFF. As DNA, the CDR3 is TGTGCCAGCAGCCCCCCAGGAGGAGTAGGGACCGGGGAGCTGTTTTTT.

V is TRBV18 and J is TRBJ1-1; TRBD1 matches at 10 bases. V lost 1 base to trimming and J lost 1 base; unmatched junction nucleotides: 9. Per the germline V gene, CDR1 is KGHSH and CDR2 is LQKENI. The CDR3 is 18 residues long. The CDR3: CASSPQGTGVVSNTEAFF. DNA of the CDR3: TGTGCCAGCTCACCACAAGGGACAGGGGTGGTCTCGAACACTGAAGCTTTCTTT. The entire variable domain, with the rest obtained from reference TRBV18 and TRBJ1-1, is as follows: NAGVMQNPRHLVRRRGQEARLRCSPMKGHSHVYWYRQLPEEGLKFMVYLQKENIIDESGMPKERFSAEFPKEGPSILRIQQVVRGDSAAYFCASSPQGTGVVSNTEAFFGQGTRLTVV.

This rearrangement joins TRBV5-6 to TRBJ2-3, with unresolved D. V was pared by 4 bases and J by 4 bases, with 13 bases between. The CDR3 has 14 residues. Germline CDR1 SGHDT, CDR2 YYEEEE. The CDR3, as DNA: TGTGCCAGCAGCCCTACCGTTCCCTCAGATACGCAGTATTTT. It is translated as CASSPTVPSDTQYF.

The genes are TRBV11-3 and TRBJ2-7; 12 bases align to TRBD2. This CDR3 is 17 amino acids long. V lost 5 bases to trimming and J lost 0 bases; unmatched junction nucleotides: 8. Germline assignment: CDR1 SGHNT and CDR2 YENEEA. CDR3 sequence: CASSPTSGGMSSYEQYF. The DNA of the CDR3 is TGTGCCAGCAGCCCTACTAGCGGGGGGATGAGCTCCTACGAGCAGTACTTC.

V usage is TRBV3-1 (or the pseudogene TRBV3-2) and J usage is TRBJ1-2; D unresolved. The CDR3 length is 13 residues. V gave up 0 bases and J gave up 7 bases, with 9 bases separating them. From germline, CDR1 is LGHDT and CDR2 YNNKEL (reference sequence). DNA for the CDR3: TGTGCCAGCAGCCAAGATCGAGGTAGTGGCTACACCTTC. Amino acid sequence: CASSQDRGSGYTF.

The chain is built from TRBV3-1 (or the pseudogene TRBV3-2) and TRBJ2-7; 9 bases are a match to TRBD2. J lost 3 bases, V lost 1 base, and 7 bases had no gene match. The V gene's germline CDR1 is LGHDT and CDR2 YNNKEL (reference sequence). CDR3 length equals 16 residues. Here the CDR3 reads CASSQGAGGFGYEQYF. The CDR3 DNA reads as TGTGCCAGCAGCCAAGGGGCGGGAGGGTTCGGCTACGAGCAGTACTTC.

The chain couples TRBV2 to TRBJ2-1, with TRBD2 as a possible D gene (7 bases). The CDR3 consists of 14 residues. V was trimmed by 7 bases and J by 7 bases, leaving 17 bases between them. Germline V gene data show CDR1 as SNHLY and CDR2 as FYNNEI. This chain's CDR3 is CASKGGATLNEQFF. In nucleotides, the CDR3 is TGTGCCAGCAAGGGGGGGGCGACGTTGAATGAGCAGTTCTTC.

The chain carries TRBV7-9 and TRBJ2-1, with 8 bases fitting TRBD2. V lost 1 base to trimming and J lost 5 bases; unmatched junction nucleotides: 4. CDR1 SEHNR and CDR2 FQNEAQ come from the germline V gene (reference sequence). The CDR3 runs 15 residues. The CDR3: CASSLGTSWDNEQFF. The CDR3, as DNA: TGTGCCAGCAGCTTAGGGACTAGCTGGGACAATGAGCAGTTCTTC.

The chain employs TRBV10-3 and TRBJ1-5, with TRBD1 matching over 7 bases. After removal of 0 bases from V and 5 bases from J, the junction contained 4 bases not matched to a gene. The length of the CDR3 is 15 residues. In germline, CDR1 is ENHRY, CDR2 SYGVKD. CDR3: CAISESDRVDQPQHF. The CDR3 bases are TGTGCCATCAGTGAGTCAGACAGGGTCGATCAGCCCCAGCATTTT.

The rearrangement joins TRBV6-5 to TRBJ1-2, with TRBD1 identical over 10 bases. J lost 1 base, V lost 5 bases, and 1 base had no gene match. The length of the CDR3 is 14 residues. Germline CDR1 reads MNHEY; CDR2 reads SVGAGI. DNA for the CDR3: TGTGCCAGCAGTCGGGACAGGGGTAACTATGGCTACACCTTC. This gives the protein CASSRDRGNYGYTF.

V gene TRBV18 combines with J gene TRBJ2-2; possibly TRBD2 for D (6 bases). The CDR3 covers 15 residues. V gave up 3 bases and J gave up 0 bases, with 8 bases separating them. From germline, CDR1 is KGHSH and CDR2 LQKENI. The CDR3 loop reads CASSPGTANTGELFF. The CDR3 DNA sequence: TGTGCCAGCTCACCTGGGACTGCGAACACCGGGGAGCTGTTTTTT. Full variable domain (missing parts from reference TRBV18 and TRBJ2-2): NAGVMQNPRHLVRRRGQEARLRCSPMKGHSHVYWYRQLPEEGLKFMVYLQKENIIDESGMPKERFSAEFPKEGPSILRIQQVVRGDSAAYFCASSPGTANTGELFFGEGSRLTVL.

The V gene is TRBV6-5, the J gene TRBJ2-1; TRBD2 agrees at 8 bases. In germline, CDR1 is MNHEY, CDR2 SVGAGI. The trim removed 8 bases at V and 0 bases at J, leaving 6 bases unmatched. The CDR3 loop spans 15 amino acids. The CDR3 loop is CASSGRAISYNEQFF. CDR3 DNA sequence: TGTGCCAGCTCCGGGAGGGCCATCTCCTACAATGAGCAGTTCTTC.

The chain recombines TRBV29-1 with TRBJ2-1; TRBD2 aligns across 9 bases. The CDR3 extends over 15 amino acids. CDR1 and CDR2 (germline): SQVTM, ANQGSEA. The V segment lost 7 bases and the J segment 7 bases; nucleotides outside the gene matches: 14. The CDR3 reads CSAPGGGAPRNEQFF. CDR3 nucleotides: TGCAGCGCCCCAGGCGGGGGGGCTCCTCGTAATGAGCAGTTCTTC.

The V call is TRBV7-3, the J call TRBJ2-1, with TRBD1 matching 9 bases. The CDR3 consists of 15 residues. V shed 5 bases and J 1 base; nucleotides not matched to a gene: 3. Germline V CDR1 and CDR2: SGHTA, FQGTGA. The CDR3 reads CASSPDRGSYNEQFF. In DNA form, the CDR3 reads TGTGCCAGCAGCCCGGACAGGGGATCCTACAATGAGCAGTTCTTC.

The CDR3 coding sequence is TGTGCCAGCAATTCCGAGACAGTAAACATTCAGTACTTC. This gives the protein CASNSETVNIQYF. The V gene is TRBV2, the J gene TRBJ2-4, with a weak D call TRBD1 (5 bases). The V gene's germline CDR1 is SNHLY and CDR2 FYNNEI. This CDR3 has 13 residues. V shed 7 bases and J shed 6 bases, with 13 bases lying between them.

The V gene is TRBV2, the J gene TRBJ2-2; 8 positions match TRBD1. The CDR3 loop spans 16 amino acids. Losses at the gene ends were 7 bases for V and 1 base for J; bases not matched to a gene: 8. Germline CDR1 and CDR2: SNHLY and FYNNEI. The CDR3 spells CASKGQGGENTGELFF. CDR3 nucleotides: TGTGCCAGCAAAGGACAGGGAGGAGAGAACACCGGGGAGCTGTTTTTT.

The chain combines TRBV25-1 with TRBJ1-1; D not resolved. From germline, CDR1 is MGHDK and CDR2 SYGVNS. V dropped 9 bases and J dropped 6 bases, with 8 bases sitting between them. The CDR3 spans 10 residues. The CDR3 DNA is TGTGCCAGTCGAGCGGCTGAAGCTTTCTTT. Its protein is CASRAAEAFF.

The CDR3 coding sequence is TGCGCCAGCAGCCAGGGGGAATGGGGGCTCGCAACTAATGAAAAACTGTTTTTT. Amino acid sequence: CASSQGEWGLATNEKLFF. V is TRBV4-1 and J is TRBJ1-4; D perhaps matches TRBD1 (6 bases). This CDR3 contains 18 residues. The V gene's germline CDR1 is MGHRA and CDR2 YSYEKL. The V gene lost 3 bases and the J gene lost 0 bases, with 17 bases spanning the gap.

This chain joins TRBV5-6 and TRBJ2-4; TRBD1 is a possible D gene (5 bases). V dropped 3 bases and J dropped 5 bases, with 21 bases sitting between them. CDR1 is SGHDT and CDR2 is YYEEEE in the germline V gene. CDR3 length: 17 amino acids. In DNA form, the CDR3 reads TGTGCCAGCAGCTCGGAAAGGACACGGTTGCTCGAAAACATTCAGTACTTC. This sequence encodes CASSSERTRLLENIQYF. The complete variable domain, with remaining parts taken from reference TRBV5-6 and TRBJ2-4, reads DAGVTQSPTHLIKTRGQQVTLRCSPKSGHDTVSWYQQALGQGPQFIFQYYEEEERQRGNFPDRFSGHQFPNYSSELNVNALLLGDSALYLCASSSERTRLLENIQYFGAGTRLSVL.

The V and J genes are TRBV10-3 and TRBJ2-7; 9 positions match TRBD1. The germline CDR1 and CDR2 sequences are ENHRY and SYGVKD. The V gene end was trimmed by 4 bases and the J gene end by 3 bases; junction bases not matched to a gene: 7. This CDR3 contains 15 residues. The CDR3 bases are TGTGCCATCAGTGTATCGCCGGGACAGGGCTACGAGCAGTACTTC. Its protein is CAISVSPGQGYEQYF.

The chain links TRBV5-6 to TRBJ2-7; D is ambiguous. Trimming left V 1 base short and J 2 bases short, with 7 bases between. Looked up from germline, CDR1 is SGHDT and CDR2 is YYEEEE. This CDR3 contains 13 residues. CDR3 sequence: CASSLRVTYEQYF. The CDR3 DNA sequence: TGTGCCAGCAGCTTGCGGGTCACCTACGAGCAGTACTTC.

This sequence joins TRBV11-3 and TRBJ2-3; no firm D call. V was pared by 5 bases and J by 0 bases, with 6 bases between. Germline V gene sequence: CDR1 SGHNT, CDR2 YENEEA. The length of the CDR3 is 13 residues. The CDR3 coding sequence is TGTGCCAGCAGCCCTACTAGCACAGATACGCAGTATTTT. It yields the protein CASSPTSTDTQYF.